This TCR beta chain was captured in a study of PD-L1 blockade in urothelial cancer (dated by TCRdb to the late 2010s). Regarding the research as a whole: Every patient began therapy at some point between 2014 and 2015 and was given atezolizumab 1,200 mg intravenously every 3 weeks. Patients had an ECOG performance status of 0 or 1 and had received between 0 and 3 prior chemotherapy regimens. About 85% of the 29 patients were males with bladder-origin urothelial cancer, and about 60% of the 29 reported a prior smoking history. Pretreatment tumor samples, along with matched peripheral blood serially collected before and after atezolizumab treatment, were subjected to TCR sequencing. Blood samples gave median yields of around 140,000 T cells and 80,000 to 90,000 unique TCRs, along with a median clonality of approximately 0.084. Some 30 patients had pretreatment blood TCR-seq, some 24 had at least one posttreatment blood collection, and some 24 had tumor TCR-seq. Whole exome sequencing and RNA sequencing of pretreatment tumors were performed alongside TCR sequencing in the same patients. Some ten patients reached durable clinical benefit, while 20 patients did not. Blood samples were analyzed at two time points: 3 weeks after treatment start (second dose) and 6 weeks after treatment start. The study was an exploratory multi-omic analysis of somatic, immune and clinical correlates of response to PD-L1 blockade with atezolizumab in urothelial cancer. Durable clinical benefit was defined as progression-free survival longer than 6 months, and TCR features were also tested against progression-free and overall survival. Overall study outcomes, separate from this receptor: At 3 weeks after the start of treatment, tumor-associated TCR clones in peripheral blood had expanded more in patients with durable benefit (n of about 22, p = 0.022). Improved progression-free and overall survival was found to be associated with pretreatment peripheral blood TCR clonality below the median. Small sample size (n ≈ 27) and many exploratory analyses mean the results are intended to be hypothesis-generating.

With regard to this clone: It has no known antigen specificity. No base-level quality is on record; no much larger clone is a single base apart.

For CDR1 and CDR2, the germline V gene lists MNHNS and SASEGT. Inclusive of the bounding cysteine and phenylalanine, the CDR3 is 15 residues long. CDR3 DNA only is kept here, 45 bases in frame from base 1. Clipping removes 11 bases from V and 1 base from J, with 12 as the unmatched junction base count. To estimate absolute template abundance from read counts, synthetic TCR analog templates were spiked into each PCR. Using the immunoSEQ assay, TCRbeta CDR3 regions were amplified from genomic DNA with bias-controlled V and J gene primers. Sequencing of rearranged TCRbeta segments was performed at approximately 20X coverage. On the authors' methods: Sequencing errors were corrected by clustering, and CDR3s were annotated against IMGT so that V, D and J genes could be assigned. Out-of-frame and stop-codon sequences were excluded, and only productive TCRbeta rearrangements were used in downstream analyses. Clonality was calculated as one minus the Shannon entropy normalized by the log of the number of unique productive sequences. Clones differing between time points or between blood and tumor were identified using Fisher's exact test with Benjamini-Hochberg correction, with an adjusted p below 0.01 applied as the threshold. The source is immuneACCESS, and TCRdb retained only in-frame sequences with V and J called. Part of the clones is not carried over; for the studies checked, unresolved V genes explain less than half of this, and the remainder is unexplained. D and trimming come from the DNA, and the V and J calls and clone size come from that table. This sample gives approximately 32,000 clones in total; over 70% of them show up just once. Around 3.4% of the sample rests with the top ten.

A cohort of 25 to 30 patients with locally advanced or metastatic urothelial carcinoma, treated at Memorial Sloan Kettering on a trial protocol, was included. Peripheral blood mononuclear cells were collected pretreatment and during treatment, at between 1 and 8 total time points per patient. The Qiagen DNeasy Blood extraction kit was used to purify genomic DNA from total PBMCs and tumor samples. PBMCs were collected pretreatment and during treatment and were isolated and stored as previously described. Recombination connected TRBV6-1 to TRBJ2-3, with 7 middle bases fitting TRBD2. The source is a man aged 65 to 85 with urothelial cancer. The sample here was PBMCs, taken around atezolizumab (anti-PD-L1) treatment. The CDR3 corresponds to CAGVVAGDRTDTQYF. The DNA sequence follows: TGTGCCGGCGTCGTTGCGGGGGACCGCACAGATACGCAGTATTTT.